This TCR beta chain was recorded in a study of blood T cell repertoires in COVID-19. Overall study: Sites across the United States, Italy and Spain contributed samples from acute and convalescent COVID-19. PBMCs, B-cell-depleted T cells, or T cells were the source of the cDNA or gDNA that made up the material.

This CDR3 is built from 13 residues. V dropped 6 bases and J dropped 0 bases, with 6 bases sitting between them. Germline CDR1 and CDR2: LNHDA and SQIVND (reference sequence). As processed by the authors: Researchers report that nucleated cell counts were estimated from reference gene primer amplification. Measured with immunoSEQ multiplex PCR; TCRdb has only the in-frame clones, and not every one. The DNA gave D and trimming, while V, J and clone size come from that table. The table has under 150,000 clones, about four fifths seen once. This TCR was recovered from a woman aged 40 to 49 with acute or convalescent COVID-19. The sequenced sample consisted of peripheral blood. The chain links TRBV19 to TRBJ2-4, with a tentative D call TRBD1 (5 bases). CDR3 residues: CASRQVAKNIQYF. For the CDR3, the DNA is TGTGCCAGTAGACAGGTAGCCAAAAACATTCAGTACTTC. Supplemented by reference TRBV19 and TRBJ2-4, the full variable domain reads DGGITQSPKYLFRKEGQNVTLSCEQNLNHDAMYWYRQDPGQGLRLIYYSQIVNDFQKGDIAEGYSVSREKKESFPLTVTSAQKNPTAFYLCASRQVAKNIQYFGAGTRLSVL.